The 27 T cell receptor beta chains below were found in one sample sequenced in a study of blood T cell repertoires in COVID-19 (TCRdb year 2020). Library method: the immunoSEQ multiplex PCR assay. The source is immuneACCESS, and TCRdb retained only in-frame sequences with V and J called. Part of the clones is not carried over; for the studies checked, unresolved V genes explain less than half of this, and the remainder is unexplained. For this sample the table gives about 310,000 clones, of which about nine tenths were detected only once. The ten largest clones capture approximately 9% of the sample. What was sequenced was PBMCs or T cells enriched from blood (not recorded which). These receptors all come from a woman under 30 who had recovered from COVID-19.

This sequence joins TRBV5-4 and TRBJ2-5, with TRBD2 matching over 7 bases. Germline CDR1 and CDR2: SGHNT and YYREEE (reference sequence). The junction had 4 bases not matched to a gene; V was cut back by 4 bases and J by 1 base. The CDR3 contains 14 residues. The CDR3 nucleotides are TGTGCCAGCAGCCCAGGACTAGTCCAAGAGACCCAGTACTTC. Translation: CASSPGLVQETQYF.

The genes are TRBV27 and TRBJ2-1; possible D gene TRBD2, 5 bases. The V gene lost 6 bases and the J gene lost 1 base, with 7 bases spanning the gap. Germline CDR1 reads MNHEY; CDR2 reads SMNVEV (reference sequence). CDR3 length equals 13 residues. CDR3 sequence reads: CASRTTSYNEQFF. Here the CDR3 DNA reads TGTGCCAGCAGGACTACTTCCTACAATGAGCAGTTCTTC.

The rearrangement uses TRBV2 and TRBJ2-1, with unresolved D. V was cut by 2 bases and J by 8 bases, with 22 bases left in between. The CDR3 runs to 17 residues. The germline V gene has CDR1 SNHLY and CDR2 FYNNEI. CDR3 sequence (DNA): TGTGCCAGCAGTGAATTGGTTAGCCAAGTAGGCGGCGATGAGCAGTTCTTC. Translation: CASSELVSQVGGDEQFF. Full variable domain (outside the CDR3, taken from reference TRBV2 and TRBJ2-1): EPEVTQTPSHQVTQMGQEVILRCVPISNHLYFYWYRQILGQKVEFLVSFYNNEISEKSEIFDDQFSVERPDGSNFTLKIRSTKLEDSAMYFCASSELVSQVGGDEQFFGPGTRLTVL.

The CDR3 DNA is TGTGCCATCAGTGAGGCCGACACTGACTATGGCTACACCTTC. Translating it yields CAISEADTDYGYTF. J is TRBJ1-2 and V is TRBV10-3; D call uncertain. The CDR3 loop spans 14 amino acids. The germline V and J ends were trimmed by 2 bases and 3 bases, with 10 bases remaining between them. Germline V gene lookup returns CDR1 ENHRY and CDR2 SYGVKD.

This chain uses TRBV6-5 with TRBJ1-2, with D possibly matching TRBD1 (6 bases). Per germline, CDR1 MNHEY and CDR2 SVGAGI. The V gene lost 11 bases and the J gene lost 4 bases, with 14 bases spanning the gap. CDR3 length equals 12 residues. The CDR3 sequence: CAVGGDFYGYTF. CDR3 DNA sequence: TGTGCCGTAGGGGGTGACTTCTATGGCTACACCTTC.

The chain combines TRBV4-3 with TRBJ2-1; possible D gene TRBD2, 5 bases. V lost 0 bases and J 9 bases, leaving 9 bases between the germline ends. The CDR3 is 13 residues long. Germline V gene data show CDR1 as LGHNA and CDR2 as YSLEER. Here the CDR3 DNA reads TGCGCCAGCAGCCAAGATTTGGCGGGTGAGCAGTTCTTC. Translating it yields CASSQDLAGEQFF.

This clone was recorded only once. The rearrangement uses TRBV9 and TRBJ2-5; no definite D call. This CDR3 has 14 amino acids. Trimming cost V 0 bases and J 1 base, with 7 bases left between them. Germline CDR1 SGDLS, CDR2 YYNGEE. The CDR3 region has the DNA TGTGCCAGCAGCGTAGGTCATCCCCAAGAGACCCAGTACTTC. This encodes CASSVGHPQETQYF.

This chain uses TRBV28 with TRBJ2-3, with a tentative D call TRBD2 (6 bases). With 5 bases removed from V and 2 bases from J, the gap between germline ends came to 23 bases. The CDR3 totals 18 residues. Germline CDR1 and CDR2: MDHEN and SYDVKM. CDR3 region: CASSTHNYGSSSTDTQYF. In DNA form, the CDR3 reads TGTGCCAGCAGTACCCACAATTACGGGAGCAGTTCCACAGATACGCAGTATTTT.

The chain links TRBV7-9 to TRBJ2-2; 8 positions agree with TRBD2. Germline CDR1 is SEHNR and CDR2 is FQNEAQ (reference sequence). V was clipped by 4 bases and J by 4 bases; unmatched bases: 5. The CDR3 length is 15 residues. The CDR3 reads CASSSPGGVTGELFF. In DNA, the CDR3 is TGTGCCAGCAGCTCTCCCGGGGGGGTCACCGGGGAGCTGTTTTTT.

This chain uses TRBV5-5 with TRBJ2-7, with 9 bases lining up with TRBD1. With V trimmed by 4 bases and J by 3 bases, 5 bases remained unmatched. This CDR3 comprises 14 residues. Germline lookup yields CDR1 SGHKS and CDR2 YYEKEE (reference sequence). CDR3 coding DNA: TGTGCCAGCAGCCGACGACAGGGGGTCTACGAGCAGTACTTC. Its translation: CASSRRQGVYEQYF.

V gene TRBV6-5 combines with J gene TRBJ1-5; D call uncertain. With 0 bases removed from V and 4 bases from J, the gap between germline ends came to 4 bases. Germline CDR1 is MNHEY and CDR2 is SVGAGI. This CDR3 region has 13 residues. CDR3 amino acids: CASSYSVNQPQHF. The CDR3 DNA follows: TGTGCCAGCAGTTACTCCGTTAATCAGCCCCAGCATTTT.

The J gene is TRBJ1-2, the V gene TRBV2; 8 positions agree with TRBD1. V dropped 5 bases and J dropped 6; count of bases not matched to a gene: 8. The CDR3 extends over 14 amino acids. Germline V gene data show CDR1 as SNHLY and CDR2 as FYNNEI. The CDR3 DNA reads TGTGCCAGCAGTCCCCGACAGGGGCCCGATGGCTACACCTTC. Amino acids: CASSPRQGPDGYTF.

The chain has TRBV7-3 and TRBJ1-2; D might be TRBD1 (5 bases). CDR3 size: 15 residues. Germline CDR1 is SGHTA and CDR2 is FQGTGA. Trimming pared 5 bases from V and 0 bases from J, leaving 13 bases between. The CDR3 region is CASSPHPTANYGYTF. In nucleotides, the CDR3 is TGTGCCAGCAGCCCCCATCCGACAGCTAACTATGGCTACACCTTC.

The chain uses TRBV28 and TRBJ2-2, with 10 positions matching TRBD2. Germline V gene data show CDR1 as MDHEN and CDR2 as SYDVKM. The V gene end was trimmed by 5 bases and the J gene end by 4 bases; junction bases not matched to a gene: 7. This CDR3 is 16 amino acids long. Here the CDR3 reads CASSQAGGEGTGELFF. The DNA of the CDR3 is TGTGCCAGCAGTCAAGCGGGAGGGGAGGGCACCGGGGAGCTGTTTTTT. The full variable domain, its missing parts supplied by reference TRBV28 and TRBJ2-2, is DVKVTQSSRYLVKRTGEKVFLECVQDMDHENMFWYRQDPGLGLRLIYFSYDVKMKEKGDIPEGYSVSREKKERFSLILESASTNQTSMYLCASSQAGGEGTGELFFGEGSRLTVL.

CDR3 in amino acids: CASSPPGWTQYF. The CDR3 DNA reads TGTGCCAGTAGTCCCCCAGGTTGGACCCAGTACTTC. The V and J genes are TRBV19 and TRBJ2-5; D gene ambiguous. CDR3 length: 12 amino acids. The V gene's germline CDR1 is LNHDA and CDR2 SQIVND (reference sequence). V was cut by 5 bases and J by 7 bases, with 11 bases left in between.

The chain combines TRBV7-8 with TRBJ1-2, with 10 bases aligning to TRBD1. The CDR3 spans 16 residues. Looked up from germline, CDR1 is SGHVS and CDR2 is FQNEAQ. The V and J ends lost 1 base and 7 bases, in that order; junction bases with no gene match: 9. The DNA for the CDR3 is TGTGCCAGCAGCTTAGAAACCGGGACAGGGGTTGTTGGCTACACCTTC. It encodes CASSLETGTGVVGYTF.

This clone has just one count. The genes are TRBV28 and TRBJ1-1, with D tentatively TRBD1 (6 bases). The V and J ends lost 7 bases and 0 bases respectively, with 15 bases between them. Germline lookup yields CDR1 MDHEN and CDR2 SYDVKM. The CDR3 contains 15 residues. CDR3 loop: CASNIIRTVNTEAFF. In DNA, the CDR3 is TGTGCCAGCAACATAATAAGGACAGTGAACACTGAAGCTTTCTTT.

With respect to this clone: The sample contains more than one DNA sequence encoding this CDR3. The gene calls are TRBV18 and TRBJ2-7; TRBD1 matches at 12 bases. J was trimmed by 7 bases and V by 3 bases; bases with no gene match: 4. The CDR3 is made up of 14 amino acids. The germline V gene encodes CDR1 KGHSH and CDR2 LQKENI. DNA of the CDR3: TGTGCCAGCTCACCGGGACAGGGGGCCGGTGAGCAGTACTTC. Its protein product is CASSPGQGAGEQYF. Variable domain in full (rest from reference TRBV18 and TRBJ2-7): NAGVMQNPRHLVRRRGQEARLRCSPMKGHSHVYWYRQLPEEGLKFMVYLQKENIIDESGMPKERFSAEFPKEGPSILRIQQVVRGDSAAYFCASSPGQGAGEQYFGPGTRLTVT.

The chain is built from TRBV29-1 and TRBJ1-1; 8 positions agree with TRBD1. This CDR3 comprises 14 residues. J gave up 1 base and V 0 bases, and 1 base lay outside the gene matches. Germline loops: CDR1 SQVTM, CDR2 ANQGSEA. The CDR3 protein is CSVEDGQGNTEAFF. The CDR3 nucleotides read TGCAGCGTTGAAGACGGACAGGGGAACACTGAAGCTTTCTTT.

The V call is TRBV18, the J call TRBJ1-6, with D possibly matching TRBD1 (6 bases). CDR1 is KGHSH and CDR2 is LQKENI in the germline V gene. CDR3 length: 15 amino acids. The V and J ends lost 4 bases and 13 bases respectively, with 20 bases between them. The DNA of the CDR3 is TGTGCCAGCTCACAAGGGCCCCTTCAGGGGCAGCCCCTCCACTTT. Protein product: CASSQGPLQGQPLHF. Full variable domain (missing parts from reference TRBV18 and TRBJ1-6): NAGVMQNPRHLVRRRGQEARLRCSPMKGHSHVYWYRQLPEEGLKFMVYLQKENIIDESGMPKERFSAEFPKEGPSILRIQQVVRGDSAAYFCASSQGPLQGQPLHFGNGTRLTVT.

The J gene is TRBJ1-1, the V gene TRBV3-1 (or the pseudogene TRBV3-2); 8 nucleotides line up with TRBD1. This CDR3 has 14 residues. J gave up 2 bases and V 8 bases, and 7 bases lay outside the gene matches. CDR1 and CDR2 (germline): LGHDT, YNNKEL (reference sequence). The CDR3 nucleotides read TGTGCCAGCGGGACGGACAGGGACAACACTGAAGCTTTCTTT. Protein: CASGTDRDNTEAFF.

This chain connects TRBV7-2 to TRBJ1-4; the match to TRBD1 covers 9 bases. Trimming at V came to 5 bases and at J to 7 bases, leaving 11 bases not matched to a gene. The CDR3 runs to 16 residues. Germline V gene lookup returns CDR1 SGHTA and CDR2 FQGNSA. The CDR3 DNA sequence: TGTGCCAGCAGCCCCCGGGAGACAGGGGGGCGTGAAAAACTGTTTTTT. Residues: CASSPRETGGREKLFF. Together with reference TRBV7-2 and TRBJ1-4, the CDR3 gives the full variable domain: GAGVSQSPSNKVTEKGKDVELRCDPISGHTALYWYRQSLGQGLEFLIYFQGNSAPDKSGLPSDRFSAERTGGSVSTLTIQRTQQEDSAVYLCASSPRETGGREKLFFGSGTQLSVL.

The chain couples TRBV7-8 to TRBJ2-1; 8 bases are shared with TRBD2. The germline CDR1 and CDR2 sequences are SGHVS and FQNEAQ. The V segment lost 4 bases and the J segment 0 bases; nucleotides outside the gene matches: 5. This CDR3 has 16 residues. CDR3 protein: CASSSAGANSYNEQFF. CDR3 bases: TGTGCCAGCAGCTCAGCGGGGGCCAACTCCTACAATGAGCAGTTCTTC.

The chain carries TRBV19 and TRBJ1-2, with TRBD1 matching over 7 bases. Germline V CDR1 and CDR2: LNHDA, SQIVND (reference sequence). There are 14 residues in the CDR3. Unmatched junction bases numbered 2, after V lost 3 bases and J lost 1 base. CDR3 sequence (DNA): TGTGCCAGTAGTATTCAGGGGGATAACTATGGCTACACCTTC. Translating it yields CASSIQGDNYGYTF.

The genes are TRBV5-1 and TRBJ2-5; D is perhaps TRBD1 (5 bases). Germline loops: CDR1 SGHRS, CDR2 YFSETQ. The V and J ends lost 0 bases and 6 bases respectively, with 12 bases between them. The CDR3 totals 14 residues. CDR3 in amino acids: CASSLDRGIQTQYF. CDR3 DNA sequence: TGCGCCAGCAGCTTGGATAGGGGAATTCAGACCCAGTACTTC.

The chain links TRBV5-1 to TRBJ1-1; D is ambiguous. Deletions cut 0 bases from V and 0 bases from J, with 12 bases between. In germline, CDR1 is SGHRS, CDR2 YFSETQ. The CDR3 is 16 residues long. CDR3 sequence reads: CASSLVVPGLNTEAFF. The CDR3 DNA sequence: TGCGCCAGCAGCTTGGTCGTTCCGGGGTTGAACACTGAAGCTTTCTTT.

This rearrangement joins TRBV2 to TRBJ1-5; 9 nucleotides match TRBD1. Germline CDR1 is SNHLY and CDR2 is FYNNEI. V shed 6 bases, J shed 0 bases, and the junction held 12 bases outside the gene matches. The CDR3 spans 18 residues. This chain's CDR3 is CASRMGQGIGYSNQPQHF. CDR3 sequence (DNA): TGTGCCAGCAGGATGGGACAGGGAATAGGGTATAGCAATCAGCCCCAGCATTTT.